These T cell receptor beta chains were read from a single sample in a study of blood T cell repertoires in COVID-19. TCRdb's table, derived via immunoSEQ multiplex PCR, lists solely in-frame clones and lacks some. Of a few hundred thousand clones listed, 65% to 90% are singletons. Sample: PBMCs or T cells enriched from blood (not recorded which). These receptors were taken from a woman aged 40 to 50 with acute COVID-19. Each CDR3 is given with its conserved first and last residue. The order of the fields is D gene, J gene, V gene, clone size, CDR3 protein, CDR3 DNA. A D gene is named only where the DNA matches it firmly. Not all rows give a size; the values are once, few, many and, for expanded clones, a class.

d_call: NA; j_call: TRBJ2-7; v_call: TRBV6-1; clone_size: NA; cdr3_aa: CASSEGLTLHSYEQYF; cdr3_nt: TGTGCCAGCAGTGAAGGTCTTACTCTTCACAGTTACGAGCAGTACTTC
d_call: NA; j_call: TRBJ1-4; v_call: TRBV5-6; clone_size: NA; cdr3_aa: CASRGRGTNEKLFF; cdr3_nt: TGTGCCAGCAGGGGCAGGGGTACTAATGAAAAACTGTTTTTT
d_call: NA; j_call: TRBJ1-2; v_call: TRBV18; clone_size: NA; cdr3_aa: CASSSGYGYTF; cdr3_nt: TGTGCCAGCTCATCGGGATATGGCTACACCTTC
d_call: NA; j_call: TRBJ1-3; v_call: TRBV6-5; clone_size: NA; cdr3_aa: CASRSQGSGNTIYF; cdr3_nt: TGTGCCAGCAGATCGCAGGGCTCTGGAAACACCATATATTTT
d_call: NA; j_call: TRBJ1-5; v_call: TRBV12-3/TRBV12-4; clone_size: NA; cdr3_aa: CASSSDIHQPQHF; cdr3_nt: TGTGCCAGCAGCTCTGACATCCATCAGCCCCAGCATTTT
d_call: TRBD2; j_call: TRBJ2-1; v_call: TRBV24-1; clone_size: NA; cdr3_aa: CATEGTIDYNEQFF; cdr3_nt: TGTGCCACAGAAGGGACTATCGACTACAATGAGCAGTTCTTC
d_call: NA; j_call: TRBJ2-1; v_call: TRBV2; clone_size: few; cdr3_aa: CASSGGKNYNEQFF; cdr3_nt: TGTGCCAGCAGTGGCGGGAAAAATTACAATGAGCAGTTCTTC
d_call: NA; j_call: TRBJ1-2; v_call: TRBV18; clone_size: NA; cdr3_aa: CAVEDRIGYTF; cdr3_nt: TGTGCCGTTGAGGACAGAATCGGCTACACCTTC
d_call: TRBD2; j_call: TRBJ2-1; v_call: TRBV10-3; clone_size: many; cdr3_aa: CAISFSGVYNEQFF; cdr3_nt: TGTGCCATCAGTTTTAGCGGGGTCTACAATGAGCAGTTCTTC
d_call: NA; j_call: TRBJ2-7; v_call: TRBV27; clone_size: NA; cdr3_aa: CASRGLAERGYEQYF; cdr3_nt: TGTGCCAGCAGGGGATTAGCGGAAAGAGGCTACGAGCAGTATTTC
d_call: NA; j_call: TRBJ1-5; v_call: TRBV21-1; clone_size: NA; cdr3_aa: CASSKTGTGKGDQPQHF; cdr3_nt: TGTGCCAGCAGCAAAACCGGGACAGGGAAGGGGGATCAGCCCCAGCATTTT
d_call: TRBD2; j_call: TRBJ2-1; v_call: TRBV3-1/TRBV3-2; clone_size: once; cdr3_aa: CASSQGLAGGNEQFF; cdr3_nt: TGTGCCAGCAGCCAAGGACTAGCGGGTGGAAATGAGCAGTTCTTC
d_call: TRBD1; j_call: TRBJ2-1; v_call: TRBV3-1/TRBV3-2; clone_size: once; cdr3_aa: CASSRGTAINEQFF; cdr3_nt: TGTGCCAGCAGCCGGGGGACAGCTATTAATGAGCAGTTCTTC
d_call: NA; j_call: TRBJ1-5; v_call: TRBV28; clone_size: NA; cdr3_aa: CASSLRRGGFRNQPQHF; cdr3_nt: TGTGCCAGCAGTTTACGCAGGGGAGGGTTTCGCAATCAGCCCCAGCATTTT
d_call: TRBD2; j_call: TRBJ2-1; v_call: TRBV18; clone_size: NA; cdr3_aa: CASSPTGTQRGNEQFF; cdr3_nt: TGTGCCAGCTCACCAACCGGGACTCAGCGGGGGAATGAGCAGTTCTTC
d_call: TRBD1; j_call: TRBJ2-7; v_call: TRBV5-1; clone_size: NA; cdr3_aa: CASSRLDRGQGEQYF; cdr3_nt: TGCGCCAGCAGTCGTCTGGACAGGGGGCAAGGAGAGCAGTACTTC
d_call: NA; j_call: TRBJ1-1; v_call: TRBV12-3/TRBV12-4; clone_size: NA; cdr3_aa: CASNTGENTEAFF; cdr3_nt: TGTGCCAGCAATACAGGCGAGAACACTGAAGCTTTCTTT
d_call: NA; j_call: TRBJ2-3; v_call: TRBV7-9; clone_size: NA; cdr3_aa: CASSLSGSADTQYF; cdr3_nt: TGTGCCAGCAGCTTATCGGGGTCGGCAGATACGCAGTATTTT
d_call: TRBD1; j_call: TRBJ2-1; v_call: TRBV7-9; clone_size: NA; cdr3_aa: CASSSWAPGQGAPNEQFF; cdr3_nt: TGTGCCAGCAGCAGCTGGGCTCCGGGACAGGGGGCTCCCAATGAGCAGTTCTTC
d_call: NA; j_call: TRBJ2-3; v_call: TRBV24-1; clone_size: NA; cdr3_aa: CATSDPGGVTDTQYF; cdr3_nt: TGTGCCACCAGTGACCCAGGAGGGGTCACAGATACGCAGTATTTT
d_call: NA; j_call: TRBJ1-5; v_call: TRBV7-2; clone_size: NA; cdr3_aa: CASSLGRYSNQPQHF; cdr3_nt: TGTGCCAGCAGCTTAGGGCGGTATAGCAATCAGCCCCAGCATTTT
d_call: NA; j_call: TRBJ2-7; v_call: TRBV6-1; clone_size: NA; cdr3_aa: CASSVPGQEGGGYEQYF; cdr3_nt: TGTGCCAGCAGTGTACCGGGACAGGAAGGCGGGGGCTACGAGCAGTACTTC
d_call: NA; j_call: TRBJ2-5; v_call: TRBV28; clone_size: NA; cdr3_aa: CASSLPRDRETQYF; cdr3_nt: TGTGCCAGCAGTTTACCCAGGGATCGGGAGACCCAGTACTTC
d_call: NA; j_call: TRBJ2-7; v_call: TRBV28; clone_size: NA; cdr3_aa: CASSLYGDWFEQYF; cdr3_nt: TGTGCCAGCAGTTTATACGGGGATTGGTTCGAGCAGTACTTC
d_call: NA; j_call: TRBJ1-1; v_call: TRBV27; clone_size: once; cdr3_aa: CASSLAGGNAFF; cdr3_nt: TGTGCCAGCAGTTTAGCTGGGGGGAATGCTTTCTTT
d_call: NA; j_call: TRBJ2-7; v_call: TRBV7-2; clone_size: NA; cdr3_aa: CASSLAGHLSYEQYF; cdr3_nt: TGTGCCAGCAGCTTAGCGGGACACCTCTCCTACGAGCAGTACTTC
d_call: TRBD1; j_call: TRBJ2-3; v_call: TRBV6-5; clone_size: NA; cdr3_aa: CASRTGADTQYF; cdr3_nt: TGTGCCAGCAGAACAGGGGCAGATACGCAGTATTTT
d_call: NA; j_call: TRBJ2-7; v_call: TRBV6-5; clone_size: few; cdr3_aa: CATRLGNPSSYEQYF; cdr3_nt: TGTGCCACCCGCCTCGGGAATCCAAGCTCCTACGAGCAGTACTTC